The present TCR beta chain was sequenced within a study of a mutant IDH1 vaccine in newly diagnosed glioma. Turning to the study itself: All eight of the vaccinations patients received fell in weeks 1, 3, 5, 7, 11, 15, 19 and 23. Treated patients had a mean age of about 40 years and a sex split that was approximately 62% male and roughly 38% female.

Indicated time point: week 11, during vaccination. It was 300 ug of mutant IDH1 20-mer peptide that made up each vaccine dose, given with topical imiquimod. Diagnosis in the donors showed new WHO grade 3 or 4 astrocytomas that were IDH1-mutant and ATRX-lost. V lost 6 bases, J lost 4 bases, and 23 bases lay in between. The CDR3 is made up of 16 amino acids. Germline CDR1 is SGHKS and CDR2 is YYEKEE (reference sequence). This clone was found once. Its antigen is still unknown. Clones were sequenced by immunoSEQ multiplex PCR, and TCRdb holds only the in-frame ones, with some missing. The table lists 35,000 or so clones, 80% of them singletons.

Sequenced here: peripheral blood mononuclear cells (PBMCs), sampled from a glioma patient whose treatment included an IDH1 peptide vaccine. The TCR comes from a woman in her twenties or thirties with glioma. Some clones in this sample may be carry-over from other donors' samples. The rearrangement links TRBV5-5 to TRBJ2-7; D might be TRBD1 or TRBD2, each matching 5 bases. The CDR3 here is CASTSTLAEGKYEQYF. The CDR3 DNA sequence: TGTGCCAGCACCTCGACCCTAGCAGAGGGGAAATACGAGCAGTACTTC.